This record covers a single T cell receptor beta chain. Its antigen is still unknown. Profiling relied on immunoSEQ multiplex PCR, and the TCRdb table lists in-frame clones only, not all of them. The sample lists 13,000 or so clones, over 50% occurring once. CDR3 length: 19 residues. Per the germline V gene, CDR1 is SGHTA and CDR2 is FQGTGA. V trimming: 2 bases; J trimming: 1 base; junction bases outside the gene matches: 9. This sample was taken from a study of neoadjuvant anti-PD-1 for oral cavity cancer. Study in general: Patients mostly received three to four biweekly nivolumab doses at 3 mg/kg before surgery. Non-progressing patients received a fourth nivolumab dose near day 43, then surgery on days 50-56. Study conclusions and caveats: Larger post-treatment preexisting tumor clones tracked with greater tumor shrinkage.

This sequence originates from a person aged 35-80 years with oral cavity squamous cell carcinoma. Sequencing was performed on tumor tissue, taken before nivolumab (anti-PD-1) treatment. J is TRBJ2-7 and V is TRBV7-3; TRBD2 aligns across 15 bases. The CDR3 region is CASSLESGLAGGASYEQYF. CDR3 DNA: TGTGCCAGCAGCTTAGAATCGGGACTAGCGGGAGGTGCTTCCTACGAGCAGTACTTC.